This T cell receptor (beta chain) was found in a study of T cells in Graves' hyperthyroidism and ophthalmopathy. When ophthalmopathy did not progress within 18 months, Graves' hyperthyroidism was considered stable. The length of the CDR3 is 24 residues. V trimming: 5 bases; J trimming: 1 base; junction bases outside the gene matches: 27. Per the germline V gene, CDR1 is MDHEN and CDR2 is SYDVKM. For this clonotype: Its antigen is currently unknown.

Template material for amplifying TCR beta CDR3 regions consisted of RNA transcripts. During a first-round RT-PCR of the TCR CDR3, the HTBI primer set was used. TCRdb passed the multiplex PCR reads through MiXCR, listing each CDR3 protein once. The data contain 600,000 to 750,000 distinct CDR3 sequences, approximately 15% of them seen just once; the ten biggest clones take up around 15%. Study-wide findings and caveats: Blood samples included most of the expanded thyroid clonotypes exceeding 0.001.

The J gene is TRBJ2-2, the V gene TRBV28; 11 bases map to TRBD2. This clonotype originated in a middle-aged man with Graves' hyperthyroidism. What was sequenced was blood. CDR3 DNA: TGTGCCAGCAGTCCCATCGGGGGCGGTTCTGTAGCGGGAGGGCAATCGAGGAACACCGGGGAGCTGTTTTTT. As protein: CASSPIGGGSVAGGQSRNTGELFF.